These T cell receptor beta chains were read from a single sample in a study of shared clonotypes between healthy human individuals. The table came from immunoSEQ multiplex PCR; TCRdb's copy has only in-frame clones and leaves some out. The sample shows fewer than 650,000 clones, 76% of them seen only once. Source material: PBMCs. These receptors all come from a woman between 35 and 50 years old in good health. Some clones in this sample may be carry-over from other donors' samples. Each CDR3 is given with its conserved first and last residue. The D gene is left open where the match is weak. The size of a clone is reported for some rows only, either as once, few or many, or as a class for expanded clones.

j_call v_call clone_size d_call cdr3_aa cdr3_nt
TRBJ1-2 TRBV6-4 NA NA CASRIEWDPEHGYTF TGTGCCAGCAGAATTGAATGGGACCCCGAGCATGGCTACACCTTC
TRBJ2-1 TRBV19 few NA CASSTLMSGLHNEQFF TGTGCCAGTAGCACCCTCATGAGCGGGCTACACAATGAGCAGTTCTTC
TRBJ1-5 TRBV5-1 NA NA CASSSFPDQPQHF TGCGCCAGCAGCTCCTTCCCGGATCAGCCCCAGCATTTT
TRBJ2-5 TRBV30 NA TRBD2 CAWSVGLAGVVETQYF TGTGCCTGGAGTGTAGGGCTAGCGGGAGTGGTAGAGACCCAGTACTTC
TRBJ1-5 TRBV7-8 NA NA CASSPREGLDQPQHF TGTGCCAGCAGCCCCCGTGAGGGACTTGATCAGCCCCAGCATTTT
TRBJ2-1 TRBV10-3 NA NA CAISESWEAYNEQFF TGTGCCATCAGTGAATCTTGGGAGGCCTACAATGAGCAGTTCTTC
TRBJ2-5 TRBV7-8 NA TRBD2 CASSSGLALQETQYF TGTGCCAGCAGCTCGGGACTAGCGCTCCAAGAGACCCAGTACTTC
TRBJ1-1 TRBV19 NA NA CASSILGTEAFF TGTGCCAGTAGTATACTGGGGACTGAAGCTTTCTTT
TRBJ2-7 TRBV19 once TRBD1 CASSTQGGSYEQYF TGTGCCAGTAGTACACAGGGGGGCTCCTACGAGCAGTACTTC
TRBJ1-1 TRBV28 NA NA CASSFGRGWNTEAFF TGTGCCAGCAGTTTTGGCCGGGGCTGGAACACTGAAGCTTTCTTT
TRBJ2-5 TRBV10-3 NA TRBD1 CAISAGTGVETQYF TGTGCCATCAGTGCGGGGACAGGGGTTGAGACCCAGTACTTC
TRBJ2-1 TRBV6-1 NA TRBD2 CASSGLAGYNEQFF TGTGCCAGCAGTGGGCTAGCGGGATACAATGAGCAGTTCTTC
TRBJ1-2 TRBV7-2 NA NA CASSLGRDYGYTF TGTGCCAGCAGCTTAGGACGGGACTATGGCTACACCTTC
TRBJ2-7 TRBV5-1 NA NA CASSLGNPGGEQYF TGCGCCAGCAGCTTAGGGAACCCCGGGGGCGAGCAGTACTTC
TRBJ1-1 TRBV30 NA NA CAWSRRIAGNTEAFF TGTGCCTGGAGTCGAAGAATCGCGGGGAACACTGAAGCTTTCTTT
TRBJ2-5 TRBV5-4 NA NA CASSLQGRETQYF TGTGCCAGCAGCTTGCAGGGGCGTGAGACCCAGTACTTC
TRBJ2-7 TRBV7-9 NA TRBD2 CASSKRTSGGHEQYF TGTGCCAGCAGCAAACGGACTAGCGGGGGGCACGAGCAGTACTTC
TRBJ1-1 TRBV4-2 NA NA CASSPGGGSEAFF TGTGCCAGCAGCCCCGGGGGGGGGAGTGAAGCTTTCTTT
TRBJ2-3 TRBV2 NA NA CASSEQGRTDTQYF TGTGCCAGCAGTGAACAGGGCCGCACAGATACGCAGTATTTT
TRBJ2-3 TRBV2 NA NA CASCFGNLQDPCTDTQYF TGTGCCAGCTGTTTCGGAAACCTTCAGGATCCCTGCACAGATACGCAGTATTTT
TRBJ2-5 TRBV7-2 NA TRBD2 CASSDRRAGGETQYF TGTGCCAGCAGCGATCGGAGGGCGGGAGGGGAGACCCAGTACTTC
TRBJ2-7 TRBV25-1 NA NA CASSDPYSGEQYF TGTGCCAGCAGTGATCCATACAGCGGGGAGCAGTACTTC
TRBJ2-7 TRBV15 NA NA CATSRDRRDEQYF TGTGCCACCAGCAGAGATCGGAGGGACGAGCAGTACTTC
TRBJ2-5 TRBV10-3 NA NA CAISDSTKNQETQYF TGTGCCATCAGTGACTCAACCAAGAACCAAGAGACCCAGTACTTC
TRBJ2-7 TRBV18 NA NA CASSPNSDYEQCF TGTGCCAGCTCACCAAATTCGGACTACGAGCAGTGCTTC
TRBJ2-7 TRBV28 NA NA CASRTATEQYF TGTGCCAGCAGAACTGCCACCGAGCAGTACTTC
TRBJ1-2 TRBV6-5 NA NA CASSYSPQLYGYTF TGTGCCAGCAGTTACTCGCCCCAGCTTTATGGCTACACCTTC
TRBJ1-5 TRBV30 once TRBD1 CACATGRPGPQHF TGTGCCTGCGCGACAGGGCGCCCGGGACCCCAGCATTTT
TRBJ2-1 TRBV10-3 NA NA CATTQGETYNEQFF TGTGCCACCACGCAGGGTGAAACCTACAATGAGCAGTTCTTC
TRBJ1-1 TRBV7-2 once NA CASSPAGVNTEAFF TGTGCCAGCAGCCCAGCAGGGGTGAACACTGAAGCTTTCTTT
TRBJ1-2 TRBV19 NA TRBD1 CASSPRRDRVDYGYTF TGTGCCAGTAGTCCCAGACGGGACAGGGTCGACTATGGCTACACCTTC
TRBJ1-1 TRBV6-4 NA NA CASSVEFLNTEAFF TGTGCCAGCAGTGTCGAATTTCTGAACACTGAAGCTTTCTTT
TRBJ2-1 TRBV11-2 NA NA CASSGSRINNEQFF TGTGCCAGCTCCGGGAGCCGGATAAACAATGAGCAGTTCTTC
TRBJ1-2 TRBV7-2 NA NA CASSSPGGGYGYTF TGTGCCAGCAGCTCGCCGGGGGGAGGCTATGGCTACACCTTC
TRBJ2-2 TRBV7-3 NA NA CASSYRPLARFAGELFF TGTGCCAGCAGCTACCGCCCTTTGGCTAGATTTGCCGGGGAGCTGTTTTTT
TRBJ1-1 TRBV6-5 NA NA CASSYSGLNTEAFF TGTGCCAGCAGTTACTCGGGGTTGAACACTGAAGCTTTCTTT
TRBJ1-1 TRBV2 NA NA CASTPRTPEAFF TGTGCCAGCACTCCCAGGACACCTGAAGCTTTCTTT
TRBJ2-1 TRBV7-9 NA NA CASSPQFF TGTGCCAGCAGCCCTCAGTTCTTC
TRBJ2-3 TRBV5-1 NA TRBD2 CASSPPGTRGSTDTQYF TGCGCCAGCAGCCCACCTGGGACTAGAGGAAGCACAGATACGCAGTATTTT
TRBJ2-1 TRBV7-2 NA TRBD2 CASSPSGRALEQFF TGTGCCAGCAGCCCTAGCGGGAGGGCCCTTGAGCAGTTCTTC
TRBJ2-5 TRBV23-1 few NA CASSGTGLETQYF TGCGCCAGCAGTGGTACGGGGCTTGAGACCCAGTACTTC
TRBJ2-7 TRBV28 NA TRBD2 CASGGGLATFLTGEQYF TGTGCCAGCGGGGGAGGGCTAGCCACATTTTTAACGGGCGAGCAGTACTTC
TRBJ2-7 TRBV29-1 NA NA CSVGKGSPYEQYF TGCAGCGTTGGGAAGGGGTCCCCCTACGAGCAGTACTTC